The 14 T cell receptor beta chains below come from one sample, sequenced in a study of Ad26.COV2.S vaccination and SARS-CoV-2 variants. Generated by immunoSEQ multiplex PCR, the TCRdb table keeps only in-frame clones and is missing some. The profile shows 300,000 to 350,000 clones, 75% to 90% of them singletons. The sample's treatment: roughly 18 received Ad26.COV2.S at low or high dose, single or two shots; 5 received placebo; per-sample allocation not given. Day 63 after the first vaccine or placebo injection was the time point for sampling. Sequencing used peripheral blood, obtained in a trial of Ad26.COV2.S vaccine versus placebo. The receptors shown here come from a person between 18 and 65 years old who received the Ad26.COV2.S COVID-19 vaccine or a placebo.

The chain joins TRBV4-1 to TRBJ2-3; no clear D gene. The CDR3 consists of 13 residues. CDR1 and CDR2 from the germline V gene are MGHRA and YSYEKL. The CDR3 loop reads CSWARMLGDTQYF. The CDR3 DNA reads TGCTCCTGGGCCCGAATGTTAGGAGATACGCAGTATTTT.

The CDR3, as DNA: TGCGCCAGCAGCCAGACAGGGATCACCTATAATTCACCCCTCCACTTT. Amino acids: CASSQTGITYNSPLHF. The chain combines TRBV5-1 with TRBJ1-6; TRBD1 aligns across 7 bases. CDR3 length: 16 residues. Germline V CDR1 and CDR2: SGHRS, YFSETQ. V gave up 4 bases and J gave up 2 bases; unmatched junction bases: 6. Together with reference TRBV5-1 and TRBJ1-6, the CDR3 gives the full variable domain: KAGVTQTPRYLIKTRGQQVTLSCSPISGHRSVSWYQQTPGQGLQFLFEYFSETQRNKGNFPGRFSGRQFSNSRSEMNVSTLELGDSALYLCASSQTGITYNSPLHFGNGTRLTVT.

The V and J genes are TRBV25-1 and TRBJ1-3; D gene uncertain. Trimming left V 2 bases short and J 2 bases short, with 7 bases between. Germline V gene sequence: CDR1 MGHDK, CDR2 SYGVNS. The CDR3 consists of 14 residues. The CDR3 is CASSEPTPGNTIYF. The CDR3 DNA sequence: TGTGCCAGCAGTGAACCTACTCCTGGAAACACCATATATTTT.

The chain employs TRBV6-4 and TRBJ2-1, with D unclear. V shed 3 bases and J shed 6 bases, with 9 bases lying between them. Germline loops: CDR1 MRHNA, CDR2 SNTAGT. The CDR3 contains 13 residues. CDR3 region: CASSEVASNEQFF. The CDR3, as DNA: TGTGCCAGCAGTGAAGTAGCATCCAATGAGCAGTTCTTC.

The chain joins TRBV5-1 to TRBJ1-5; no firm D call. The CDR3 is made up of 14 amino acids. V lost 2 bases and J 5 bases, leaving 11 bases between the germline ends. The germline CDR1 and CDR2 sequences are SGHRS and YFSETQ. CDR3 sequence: CASSLGGRHQPQHF. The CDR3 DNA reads TGCGCCAGCAGCTTAGGTGGTCGACATCAGCCCCAGCATTTT.

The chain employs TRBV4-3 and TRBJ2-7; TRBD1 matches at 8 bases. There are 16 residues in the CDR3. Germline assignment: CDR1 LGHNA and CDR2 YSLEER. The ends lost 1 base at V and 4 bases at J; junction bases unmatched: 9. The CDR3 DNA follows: TGCGCCAGCAGCCAAGCCACGGACAGGGAGCTGTACGAGCAGTACTTC. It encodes CASSQATDRELYEQYF.

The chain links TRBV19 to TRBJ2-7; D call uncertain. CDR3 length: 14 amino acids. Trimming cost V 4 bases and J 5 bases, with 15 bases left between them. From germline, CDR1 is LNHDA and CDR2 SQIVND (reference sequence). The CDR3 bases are TGTGCCAGTAGTACATACCGAGACGGCCACGAGCAGTACTTC. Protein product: CASSTYRDGHEQYF. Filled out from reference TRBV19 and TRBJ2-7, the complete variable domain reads DGGITQSPKYLFRKEGQNVTLSCEQNLNHDAMYWYRQDPGQGLRLIYYSQIVNDFQKGDIAEGYSVSREKKESFPLTVTSAQKNPTAFYLCASSTYRDGHEQYFGPGTRLTVT.

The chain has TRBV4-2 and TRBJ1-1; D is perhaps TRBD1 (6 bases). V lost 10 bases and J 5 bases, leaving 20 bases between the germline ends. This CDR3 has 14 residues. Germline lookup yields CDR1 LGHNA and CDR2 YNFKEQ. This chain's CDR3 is CATVPRGFGTEAFF. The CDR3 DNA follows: TGTGCCACCGTACCAAGGGGGTTCGGGACTGAAGCTTTCTTT.

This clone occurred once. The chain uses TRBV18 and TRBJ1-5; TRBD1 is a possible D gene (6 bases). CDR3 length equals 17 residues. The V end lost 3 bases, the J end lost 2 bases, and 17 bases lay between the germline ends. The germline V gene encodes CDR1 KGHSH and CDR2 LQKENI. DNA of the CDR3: TGTGCCAGCTCACCTCCTAGGGGGGGGGAGGGCAATCAGCCCCAGCATTTT. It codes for CASSPPRGGEGNQPQHF.

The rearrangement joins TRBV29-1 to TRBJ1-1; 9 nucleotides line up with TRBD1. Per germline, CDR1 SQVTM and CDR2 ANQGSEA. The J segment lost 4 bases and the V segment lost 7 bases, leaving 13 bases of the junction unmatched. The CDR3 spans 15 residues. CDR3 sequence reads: CSAVPPMGQGTEAFF. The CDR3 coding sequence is TGCAGCGCCGTCCCACCGATGGGACAGGGCACTGAAGCTTTCTTT.

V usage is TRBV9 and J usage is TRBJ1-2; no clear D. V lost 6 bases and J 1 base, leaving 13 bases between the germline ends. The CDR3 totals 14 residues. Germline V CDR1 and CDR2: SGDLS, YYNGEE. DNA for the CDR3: TGTGCCAGCAACTGGGTAGAGGGTAACTATGGCTACACCTTC. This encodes CASNWVEGNYGYTF. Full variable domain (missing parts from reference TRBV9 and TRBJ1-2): DSGVTQTPKHLITATGQRVTLRCSPRSGDLSVYWYQQSLDQGLQFLIQYYNGEERAKGNILERFSAQQFPDLHSELNLSSLELGDSALYFCASNWVEGNYGYTFGSGTRLTVV.

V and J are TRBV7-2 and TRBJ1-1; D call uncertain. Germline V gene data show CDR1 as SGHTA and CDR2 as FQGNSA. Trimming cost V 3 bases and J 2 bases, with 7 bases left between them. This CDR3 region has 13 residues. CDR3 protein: CASSFARNTEAFF. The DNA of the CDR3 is TGTGCCAGCAGCTTCGCCAGAAACACTGAAGCTTTCTTT.

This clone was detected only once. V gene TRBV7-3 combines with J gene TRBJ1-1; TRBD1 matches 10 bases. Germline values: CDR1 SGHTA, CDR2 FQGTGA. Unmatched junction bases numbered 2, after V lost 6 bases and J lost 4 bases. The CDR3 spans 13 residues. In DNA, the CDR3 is TGTGCCAGCAGTTGGACAGGGGGCACTGAAGCTTTCTTT. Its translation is CASSWTGGTEAFF.

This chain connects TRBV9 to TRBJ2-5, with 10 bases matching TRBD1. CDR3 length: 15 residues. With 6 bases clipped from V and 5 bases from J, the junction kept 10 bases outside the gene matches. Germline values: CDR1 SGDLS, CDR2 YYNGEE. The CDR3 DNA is TGTGCCAGCACCGTCGAGGGGACAGGGGCCGAGACCCAGTACTTC. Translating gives CASTVEGTGAETQYF.